The 25 T cell receptor beta chains given below trace back to one sample, sequenced in a study of shared clonotypes between healthy human individuals. The data were produced by immunoSEQ multiplex PCR, yet TCRdb's version contains in-frame clones alone and is incomplete. The data hold a few million clones, with 85% to 95% observed a single time. Source material: naive CD4+ T cells sorted from blood. Subset reported: CD45RA+ positively selected. These receptors were obtained from a man between 18 and 35 years old in good health.

The CDR3 sequence is CASSAPGQEGYTF. The CDR3 coding sequence is TGTGCCAGCAGCGCCCCAGGACAAGAGGGCTACACCTTC. This chain connects TRBV6-6 to TRBJ1-2; the D gene is possibly TRBD1 (5 bases). Trimming removed 6 bases from V and 8 bases from J, with 16 bases in between. Per germline, CDR1 MNHNY and CDR2 SVGAGI (reference sequence). The CDR3 has 13 amino acids.

The chain has TRBV29-1 and TRBJ1-5, with D uncertain. Germline loops: CDR1 SQVTM, CDR2 ANQGSEA. V gave up 0 bases and J gave up 7 bases, with 10 bases separating them. The CDR3 consists of 13 residues. The CDR3 spells CSVEEDAGQPQHF. CDR3 nucleotide sequence: TGCAGCGTTGAAGAGGACGCGGGGCAGCCCCAGCATTTT. Variable domain in full (rest from reference TRBV29-1 and TRBJ1-5): SAVISQKPSRDICQRGTSLTIQCQVDSQVTMMFWYRQQPGQSLTLIATANQGSEATYESGFVIDKFPISRPNLTFSTLTVSNMSPEDSSIYLCSVEEDAGQPQHFGDGTRLSIL.

There are a few counts of this clone. Germline is not matched at one junction end, which may reflect a read error. The V call is TRBV13, the J call TRBJ2-7; possibly TRBD1 or TRBD2 for D (5 bases each). The V gene's germline CDR1 is PRHDT and CDR2 FYEKMQ (reference sequence). CDR3 length: 15 amino acids. The CDR3 DNA reads TGTGCCAGCAGCCCCGAAGGGACCGCCTCCGACGAGCAGTACTTC. It specifies CASSPEGTASDEQYF.

The chain joins TRBV7-2 to TRBJ2-1, with D possibly called TRBD1 or TRBD2 (5 bases each). V was clipped by 1 base and J by 3 bases, with 13 bases between them. The CDR3 is 16 amino acids. Germline V gene lookup returns CDR1 SGHTA and CDR2 FQGNSA. This CDR3 reads CASSLVSGAGYNEQFF. CDR3 sequence (DNA): TGTGCCAGCAGCTTAGTGTCCGGGGCAGGCTACAATGAGCAGTTCTTC.

The chain recombines TRBV23-1 with TRBJ1-1; TRBD1 might be the D (5 bases). TRBV23-1 is recorded as an ORF, its role being uncertain. There are 16 residues in the CDR3. Between the trimmed V and J ends, which lost 0 bases and 4 bases, there was a span of 15 bases. Here the CDR3 DNA reads TGCGCCAGCAGTCAATCTTGGGGCAAGGGTCGCACTGAAGCTTTCTTT. Protein sequence: CASSQSWGKGRTEAFF.

The chain combines TRBV25-1 with TRBJ2-1; D could derive from TRBD1 or TRBD2 (5 bases each). Trimming removed 4 bases at V and 4 bases at J, with 14 bases between. This CDR3 has 15 residues. From germline, CDR1 is MGHDK and CDR2 SYGVNS. Here the CDR3 reads CASSAILGDYNEQFF. The CDR3 region has the DNA TGTGCCAGCAGTGCGATACTGGGGGATTACAATGAGCAGTTCTTC.

This sequence joins TRBV6-5 and TRBJ2-5; TRBD2 might be the D (5 bases). CDR3 size: 14 residues. V was pared by 3 bases and J by 5 bases, with 13 bases between. From germline, CDR1 is MNHEY and CDR2 SVGAGI. The CDR3 region is CASSYISGGETQYF. The CDR3 nucleotides are TGTGCCAGCAGTTATATAAGCGGAGGCGAGACCCAGTACTTC.

The chain has TRBV28 and TRBJ2-6; no clear D. V lost 5 bases, J lost 2 bases, and 13 bases lay in between. Germline CDR1 is MDHEN and CDR2 is SYDVKM. CDR3 length equals 16 residues. The CDR3 is CASSPLLAPGANVLTF. CDR3 bases: TGTGCCAGCAGTCCTCTCTTAGCCCCTGGGGCCAACGTCCTGACTTTC. Complete variable domain (other parts from reference TRBV28 and TRBJ2-6): DVKVTQSSRYLVKRTGEKVFLECVQDMDHENMFWYRQDPGLGLRLIYFSYDVKMKEKGDIPEGYSVSREKKERFSLILESASTNQTSMYLCASSPLLAPGANVLTFGAGSRLTVL.

The chain carries TRBV19 and TRBJ2-7; TRBD2 aligns across 7 bases. This CDR3 is 16 amino acids long. Germline V gives CDR1 LNHDA, CDR2 SQIVND (reference sequence). The CDR3 region is CAAWGGLDPFCGEQYF. The CDR3 nucleotides are TGTGCTGCATGGGGGGGTTTGGACCCCTTTTGCGGCGAGCAGTACTTC.

The chain uses TRBV5-4 and TRBJ2-5, with 8 bases aligning to TRBD2. V lost 4 bases, J lost 5 bases, and 13 bases stayed unmatched. The germline V gene has CDR1 SGHNT and CDR2 YYREEE (reference sequence). This CDR3 comprises 16 residues. CDR3 amino acids: CASSRSGGPEGETQYF. Here the CDR3 DNA reads TGTGCCAGCAGCAGATCGGGAGGGCCTGAGGGGGAGACCCAGTACTTC. The full variable domain, rest sourced from reference TRBV5-4 and TRBJ2-5, is ETGVTQSPTHLIKTRGQQVTLRCSSQSGHNTVSWYQQALGQGPQFIFQYYREEENGRGNFPPRFSGLQFPNYSSELNVNALELDDSALYLCASSRSGGPEGETQYFGPGTRLLVL.

This clone showed up just once. This sequence joins TRBV5-1 and TRBJ2-1; the D gene is possibly TRBD1 (6 bases). The CDR3 runs 16 residues. V lost 2 bases, J lost 0 bases, and 12 bases lay in between. CDR1 and CDR2 from the germline V gene are SGHRS and YFSETQ. The CDR3 protein is CASSLQGESSYNEQFF. CDR3 nucleotide sequence: TGCGCCAGCAGCTTACAGGGTGAGAGCTCCTACAATGAGCAGTTCTTC.

The J gene is TRBJ2-3, the V gene TRBV7-6; TRBD2 matches at 12 bases. Losses at the gene ends were 5 bases for V and 6 bases for J; bases not matched to a gene: 9. This CDR3 region has 16 residues. Germline-derived CDR1 and CDR2 are SGHVS and FNYEAQ. Written as DNA, the CDR3 is TGTGCCAGCAGCCCCCGACTAGCGGGAGTTGTGGATACGCAGTATTTT. This encodes CASSPRLAGVVDTQYF. The full variable domain, rest sourced from reference TRBV7-6 and TRBJ2-3, is GAGVSQSPRYKVTKRGQDVALRCDPISGHVSLYWYRQALGQGPEFLTYFNYEAQQDKSGLPNDRFSAERPEGSISTLTIQRTEQRDSAMYRCASSPRLAGVVDTQYFGPGTRLTVL.

V usage is TRBV7-2 and J usage is TRBJ2-6; D unclear. CDR1 and CDR2 from the germline V gene are SGHTA and FQGNSA. This CDR3 region has 14 residues. Trimming removed 3 bases from V and 4 bases from J, with 7 bases in between. CDR3 protein: CASSFASGANVLTF. The CDR3 nucleotides read TGTGCCAGCAGCTTTGCTTCCGGGGCCAACGTCCTGACTTTC.

V usage is TRBV4-3 and J usage is TRBJ2-3; unclear D gene. The CDR3 spans 15 residues. V was cut by 0 bases and J by 2 bases, with 9 bases left in between. Germline CDR1 and CDR2: LGHNA and YSLEER. CDR3 bases: TGCGCCAGCAGCCAAGACCCCGCTTTCACAGATACGCAGTATTTT. Translation gives CASSQDPAFTDTQYF.

The gene calls are TRBV11-3 and TRBJ2-7, with D perhaps given as TRBD1 or TRBD2 (5 bases each). This CDR3 region has 14 residues. Germline CDR1 and CDR2: SGHNT and YENEEA. V lost 5 bases and J 2 bases, leaving 13 bases between the germline ends. CDR3 loop: CASSLRDRTYEQYF. The CDR3 DNA reads TGTGCCAGCAGCCTCCGGGACCGAACCTACGAGCAGTACTTC.

J is TRBJ2-7 and V is TRBV30; a weak D match, TRBD2 (5 bases). The CDR3 length is 15 residues. Between the trimmed V and J ends, which lost 3 bases and 6 bases, there was a span of 21 bases. CDR1 and CDR2 (germline): GTSNPN, SVGIG (reference sequence). CDR3 coding DNA: TGTGCCTGGAGCGCCCCACCGACGGGGTCGGGCGAGCAGTACTTC. The encoded protein is CAWSAPPTGSGEQYF.

This clone has just one count. This chain uses TRBV11-1 with TRBJ1-1; TRBD1 matches at 8 bases. The CDR3 contains 16 residues. The V gene end was trimmed by 5 bases and the J gene end by 6 bases; junction bases not matched to a gene: 14. The germline V gene encodes CDR1 SGHAT and CDR2 FQDESV (reference sequence). DNA of the CDR3: TGTGCCAGCAGCCCGACAGGGGATACTGGCAACCCTGAAGCTTTCTTT. Its protein is CASSPTGDTGNPEAFF.

This chain joins TRBV5-4 and TRBJ2-7, with 8 bases matching TRBD2. Germline CDR1 is SGHNT and CDR2 is YYREEE (reference sequence). The CDR3 runs 16 residues. V dropped 4 bases and J dropped 0; count of bases not matched to a gene: 9. The CDR3 sequence is CASSRGGQGRSYEQYF. In DNA form, the CDR3 reads TGTGCCAGCAGCCGGGGGGGTCAAGGGCGCTCCTACGAGCAGTACTTC.

This clone was seen once. The CDR3 bases are TGTGCCATCAGTGGAGGACTAGCGGCGAGCTCCTACGAGCAGTACTTC. Protein product: CAISGGLAASSYEQYF. The V and J genes are TRBV10-3 and TRBJ2-7; 10 nucleotides align to TRBD2. Germline-derived CDR1 and CDR2 are ENHRY and SYGVKD. The CDR3 totals 16 residues. The V segment lost 4 bases and the J segment 0 bases; nucleotides outside the gene matches: 6.

This chain joins TRBV5-1 and TRBJ2-1; D is perhaps TRBD2 (5 bases). The V end was cut by 4 bases, the J end by 6 bases, with 11 bases between. Germline V gene lookup returns CDR1 SGHRS and CDR2 YFSETQ. The CDR3 covers 13 residues. The CDR3 loop reads CASSVGDVNEQFF. As DNA, the CDR3 is TGCGCCAGCAGCGTGGGAGACGTCAATGAGCAGTTCTTC.

The chain links TRBV2 to TRBJ1-4; D uncertain. Germline CDR1 SNHLY, CDR2 FYNNEI. This CDR3 is 11 amino acids long. Deletions cut 4 bases from V and 7 bases from J, with 4 bases between. The DNA for the CDR3 is TGTGCCAGCAGTGTCGCTGAAAAACTGTTTTTT. Amino acid sequence: CASSVAEKLFF.

This chain joins TRBV7-2 and TRBJ2-5, with 9 bases identical to TRBD2. Germline V gene data show CDR1 as SGHTA and CDR2 as FQGNSA. J was trimmed by 7 bases and V by 0 bases; bases with no gene match: 9. This CDR3 is 16 amino acids long. The CDR3 DNA is TGTGCCAGCAGCTTAGCAACCAGCGGGGGGAGGGGGACCCAGTACTTC. Its protein is CASSLATSGGRGTQYF.

The chain uses TRBV30 and TRBJ1-2, with TRBD1 matching 12 bases. This CDR3 contains 15 residues. The germline gives CDR1 GTSNPN, CDR2 SVGIG (reference sequence). Trimming cost V 4 bases and J 8 bases; bases outside gene matches: 11. The CDR3, as DNA: TGTGCCTGGAAAGACCTGGGACAGGGGGCTCGGGGCTACACCTTC. It codes for CAWKDLGQGARGYTF.

This clone appeared once. The chain recombines TRBV5-1 with TRBJ2-3, with TRBD2 identical over 13 bases. The length of the CDR3 is 17 residues. V lost 4 bases to trimming and J lost 0 bases; unmatched junction nucleotides: 5. CDR1 is SGHRS and CDR2 is YFSETQ in the germline V gene. The CDR3 nucleotides are TGCGCCAGCAGCCGTGGACTAGCGGGGGTGAGCACAGATACGCAGTATTTT. Its translation is CASSRGLAGVSTDTQYF.

V usage is TRBV7-3 and J usage is TRBJ2-5; perhaps TRBD2 as D (6 bases). The V gene's germline CDR1 is SGHTA and CDR2 FQGTGA. Trimming shortened V by 1 base and J by 2 bases, and 14 bases separated the two germline ends. The CDR3 consists of 16 residues. Here the CDR3 DNA reads TGTGCCAGCAGCTTAATGGGAGGACGAATACAAGAGACCCAGTACTTC. As protein: CASSLMGGRIQETQYF.